The clone carrying this TCR beta chain has just one count. Its antigen is unidentified. The sample is drawn from a study of cytomegalovirus exposure and HLA in healthy donors. Points from the study as a whole: Confirmation was obtained in vitro that a few CMV-associated chains are specific for CMV antigens.

Amplification used 60 Vbeta primers and 13 Jbeta primers. Assay used: immunoSEQ multiplex PCR; TCRdb lists only in-frame clones, some missing. The data contain around 150,000 clones, around three quarters of them singletons. This clonotype was obtained from a man aged 40-49 years in good health and CMV-seronegative. The sequenced sample was PBMCs.

In DNA, the CDR3 is TGTGCCAGCAGCTTCGGACTAGGGGCCACAGATACGCAGTATTTT. This sequence encodes CASSFGLGATDTQYF. The rearrangement uses TRBV5-6 and TRBJ2-3; 7 positions match TRBD2. With V trimmed by 2 bases and J by 2 bases, 5 bases remained unmatched. Germline V gene data show CDR1 as SGHDT and CDR2 as YYEEEE. The CDR3 extends over 15 amino acids. Full variable domain (outside the CDR3, taken from reference TRBV5-6 and TRBJ2-3): DAGVTQSPTHLIKTRGQQVTLRCSPKSGHDTVSWYQQALGQGPQFIFQYYEEEERQRGNFPDRFSGHQFPNYSSELNVNALLLGDSALYLCASSFGLGATDTQYFGPGTRLTVL.